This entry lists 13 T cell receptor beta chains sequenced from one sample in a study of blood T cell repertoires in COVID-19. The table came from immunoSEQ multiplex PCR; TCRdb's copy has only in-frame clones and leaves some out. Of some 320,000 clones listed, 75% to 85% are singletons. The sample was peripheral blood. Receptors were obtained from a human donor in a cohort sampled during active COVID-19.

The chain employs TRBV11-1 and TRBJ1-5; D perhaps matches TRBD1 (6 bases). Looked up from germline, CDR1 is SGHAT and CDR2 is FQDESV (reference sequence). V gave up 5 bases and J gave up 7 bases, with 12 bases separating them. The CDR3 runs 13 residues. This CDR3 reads CASSVGGGQPQHF. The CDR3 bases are TGTGCCAGCAGCGTAGGGGGGGGACAGCCCCAGCATTTT.

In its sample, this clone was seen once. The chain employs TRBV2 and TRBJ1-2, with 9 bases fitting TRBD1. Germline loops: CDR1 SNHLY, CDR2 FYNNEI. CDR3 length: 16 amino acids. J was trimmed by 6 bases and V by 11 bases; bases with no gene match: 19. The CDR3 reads CAVGGTGKVGGHGYTF. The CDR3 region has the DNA TGTGCCGTCGGGGGGACAGGGAAGGTCGGTGGTCATGGCTACACCTTC.

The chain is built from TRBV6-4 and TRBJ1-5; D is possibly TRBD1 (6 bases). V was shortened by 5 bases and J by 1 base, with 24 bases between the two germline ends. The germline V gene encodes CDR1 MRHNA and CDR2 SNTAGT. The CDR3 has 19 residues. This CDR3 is CASSLIRGRHQGSNQPQHF. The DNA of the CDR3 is TGTGCCAGCAGTTTAATCCGTGGGCGTCACCAGGGGAGCAATCAGCCCCAGCATTTT.

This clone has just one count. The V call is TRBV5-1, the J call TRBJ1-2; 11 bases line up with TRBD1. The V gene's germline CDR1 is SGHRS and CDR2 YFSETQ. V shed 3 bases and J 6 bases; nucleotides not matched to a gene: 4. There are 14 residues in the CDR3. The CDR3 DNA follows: TGCGCCAGCAGCTCGGGACAGGGGGTGGATGGCTACACCTTC. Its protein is CASSSGQGVDGYTF.

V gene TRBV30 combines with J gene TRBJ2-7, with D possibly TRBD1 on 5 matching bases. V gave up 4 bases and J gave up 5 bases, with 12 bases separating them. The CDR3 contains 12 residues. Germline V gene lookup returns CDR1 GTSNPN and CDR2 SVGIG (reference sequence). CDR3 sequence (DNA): TGTGCCTGGAATATCAGGGATAACGAGCAGTACTTC. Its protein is CAWNIRDNEQYF.

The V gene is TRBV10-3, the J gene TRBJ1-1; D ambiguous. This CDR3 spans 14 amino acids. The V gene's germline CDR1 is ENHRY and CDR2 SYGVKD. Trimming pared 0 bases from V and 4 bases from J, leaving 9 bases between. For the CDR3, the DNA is TGTGCCATCAGTGAGTCGGCGACTGCCACTGAAGCTTTCTTT. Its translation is CAISESATATEAFF.

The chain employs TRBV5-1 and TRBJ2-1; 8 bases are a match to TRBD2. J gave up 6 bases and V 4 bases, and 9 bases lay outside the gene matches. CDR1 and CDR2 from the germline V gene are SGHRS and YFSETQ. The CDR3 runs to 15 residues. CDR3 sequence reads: CASSHGGGPGNEQFF. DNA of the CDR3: TGCGCCAGCAGCCACGGGGGGGGCCCCGGCAATGAGCAGTTCTTC.

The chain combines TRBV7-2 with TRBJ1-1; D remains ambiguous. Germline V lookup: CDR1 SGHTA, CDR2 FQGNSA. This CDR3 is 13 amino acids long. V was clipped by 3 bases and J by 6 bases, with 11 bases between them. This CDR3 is CASSFSVGAEAFF. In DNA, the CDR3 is TGTGCCAGCAGCTTTTCGGTGGGCGCTGAAGCTTTCTTT.

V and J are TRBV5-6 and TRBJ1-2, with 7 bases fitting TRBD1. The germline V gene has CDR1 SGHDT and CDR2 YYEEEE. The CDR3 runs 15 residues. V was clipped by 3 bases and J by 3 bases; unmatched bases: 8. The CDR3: CASSYQTGLYYGYTF. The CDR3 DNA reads TGTGCCAGCAGCTACCAGACAGGGCTCTACTATGGCTACACCTTC.

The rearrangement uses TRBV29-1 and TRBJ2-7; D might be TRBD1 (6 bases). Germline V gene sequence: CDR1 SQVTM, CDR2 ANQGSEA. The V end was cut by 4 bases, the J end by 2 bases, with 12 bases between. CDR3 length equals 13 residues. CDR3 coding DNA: TGCAGCGTTGCCGGGGACAATGCCTACGAGCAGTACTTC. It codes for CSVAGDNAYEQYF.

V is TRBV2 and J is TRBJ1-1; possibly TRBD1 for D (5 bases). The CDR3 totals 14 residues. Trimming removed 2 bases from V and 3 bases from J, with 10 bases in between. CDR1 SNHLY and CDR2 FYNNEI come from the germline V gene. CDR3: CASSETGGDTEAFF. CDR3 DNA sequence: TGTGCCAGCAGTGAAACGGGGGGTGACACTGAAGCTTTCTTT.

CDR3: CASSINSFNYGYTF. The CDR3 DNA is TGTGCCAGCAGTATTAACAGCTTCAACTATGGCTACACCTTC. The chain couples TRBV2 to TRBJ1-2; D not certain. This CDR3 region has 14 residues. V lost 5 bases and J lost 2, with 12 bases in between. CDR1 is SNHLY, CDR2 FYNNEI, per germline. The full variable domain, in which reference TRBV2 and TRBJ1-2 provide the parts outside the CDR3, is EPEVTQTPSHQVTQMGQEVILRCVPISNHLYFYWYRQILGQKVEFLVSFYNNEISEKSEIFDDQFSVERPDGSNFTLKIRSTKLEDSAMYFCASSINSFNYGYTFGSGTRLTVV.

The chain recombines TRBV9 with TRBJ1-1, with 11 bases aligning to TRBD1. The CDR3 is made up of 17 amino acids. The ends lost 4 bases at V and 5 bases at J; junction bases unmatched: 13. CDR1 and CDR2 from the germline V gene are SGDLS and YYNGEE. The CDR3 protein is CASSPRTGGGGRTEAFF. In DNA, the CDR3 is TGTGCCAGCAGCCCCCGGACAGGGGGCGGAGGGCGGACTGAAGCTTTCTTT.